This record concerns one T cell receptor beta chain sequence. How the authors handled the data: Amplification from reference gene primers served as the basis for estimated nucleated cell counts. Sequencing was performed with immunoSEQ multiplex PCR; in TCRdb, only in-frame clones are kept and a portion is missing. V and J calls and clone size are copied from that table; D and trimming were computed from the DNA. The sample consists of 200,000 to 250,000 clones, about four fifths of them appearing once. The record originates from a study of blood T cell repertoires in COVID-19. As for the study in general: There were acute and convalescent COVID-19 samples, and they came from the United States, Italy and Spain. The analysed material was cDNA or gDNA that came from T cells, B-cell-depleted T cells, or PBMCs.

The CDR3 extends over 15 amino acids. The germline CDR1 and CDR2 sequences are SGHVS and FNYEAQ. J was trimmed by 9 bases and V by 5 bases; bases with no gene match: 11. Source material: peripheral blood. This TCR was recovered from a woman aged 18 to 35 with acute or convalescent COVID-19. This chain links TRBV7-6 with TRBJ2-1; 9 positions match TRBD2. The CDR3 loop reads CASSEILAGAGEQFF. The CDR3 DNA reads as TGTGCCAGCAGCGAGATTTTAGCGGGAGCGGGTGAGCAGTTCTTC. Full variable domain (outside the CDR3, taken from reference TRBV7-6 and TRBJ2-1): GAGVSQSPRYKVTKRGQDVALRCDPISGHVSLYWYRQALGQGPEFLTYFNYEAQQDKSGLPNDRFSAERPEGSISTLTIQRTEQRDSAMYRCASSEILAGAGEQFFGPGTRLTVL.